The 32 T cell receptor beta chains below all came from one sample that was sequenced in a study of cytomegalovirus exposure and HLA in healthy donors. This PCR relied on a set of 60 Vbeta primers and 13 Jbeta primers. Method: immunoSEQ multiplex PCR; TCRdb's copy keeps in-frame clones and lacks some. The data show about 100,000 clones, approximately 82% seen once. The specimen sequenced was PBMCs. These TCRs come from a young woman in good health and CMV-seronegative.

The chain is built from TRBV10-3 and TRBJ2-7; 9 positions match TRBD2. This CDR3 region has 15 residues. Trimming cost V 5 bases and J 4 bases; bases outside gene matches: 9. Per germline, CDR1 ENHRY and CDR2 SYGVKD. CDR3 sequence (DNA): TGTGCCATCAGTCCCGGGGCGGGAGGGGCGTACGAGCAGTACTTC. It yields the protein CAISPGAGGAYEQYF.

V is TRBV4-2 and J is TRBJ2-7; 7 bases are a match to TRBD2. CDR1 is LGHNA, CDR2 YNFKEQ, per germline. This CDR3 has 15 amino acids. V shed 0 bases and J 0 bases; nucleotides not matched to a gene: 2. The CDR3 here is CASSQEAGSSYEQYF. DNA for the CDR3: TGTGCCAGCAGCCAAGAAGCGGGGAGCTCCTACGAGCAGTACTTC.

The CDR3 region is CASSYRVADNEQFF. The CDR3 DNA reads as TGTGCCAGCAGCTATCGTGTGGCGGACAATGAGCAGTTCTTC. The rearrangement uses TRBV7-3 and TRBJ2-1; no firm D call. Trimming stripped 4 bases from V and 5 bases from J, with 12 bases between. This CDR3 region has 14 residues. Germline CDR1 is SGHTA and CDR2 is FQGTGA.

This clone has just one count. The chain is built from TRBV6-6 and TRBJ2-3; D gene uncertain. The CDR3 has 15 residues. V lost 0 bases and J lost 3, with 10 bases in between. Germline assignment: CDR1 MNHNY and CDR2 SVGAGI (reference sequence). The DNA for the CDR3 is TGTGCCAGCAGTTACTCCTCTTCTTTTACAGATACGCAGTATTTT. Translating gives CASSYSSSFTDTQYF.

This clone was detected only once. The chain uses TRBV7-3 and TRBJ2-3; 7 nucleotides line up with TRBD2. Looked up from germline, CDR1 is SGHTA and CDR2 is FQGTGA. V trimming: 5 bases; J trimming: 3 bases; junction bases outside the gene matches: 8. The length of the CDR3 is 15 residues. The CDR3 loop is CASSPSGAATDTQYF. In nucleotides, the CDR3 is TGTGCCAGCAGCCCCAGCGGGGCGGCGACAGATACGCAGTATTTT.

V is TRBV15 and J is TRBJ1-2; tentatively, D is TRBD1 (5 bases). The CDR3 runs to 14 residues. Per the germline V gene, CDR1 is LNHNV and CDR2 is YYDKDF (reference sequence). V was trimmed by 0 bases and J by 7 bases, leaving 12 bases between them. The CDR3 sequence is CATSRDGDFSGYTF. In nucleotides, the CDR3 is TGTGCCACCAGCAGAGATGGGGACTTTTCTGGCTACACCTTC.

CDR3 DNA: TGTGCCAGCAGCGTAGGTCTCGGGACAACTAATGAAAAACTGTTTTTT. It yields the protein CASSVGLGTTNEKLFF. This chain joins TRBV9 and TRBJ1-4; D gene ambiguous. Germline V gives CDR1 SGDLS, CDR2 YYNGEE. The CDR3 spans 16 residues. Deletions cut 0 bases from V and 0 bases from J, with 9 bases between.

V and J are TRBV5-6 and TRBJ2-2; 8 positions match TRBD1. The germline V gene encodes CDR1 SGHDT and CDR2 YYEEEE. This CDR3 is built from 16 residues. The trim removed 0 bases at V and 4 bases at J, leaving 5 bases unmatched. The chain's CDR3 is CASSLVQGAGTGELFF. As DNA, the CDR3 is TGTGCCAGCAGCTTGGTCCAGGGGGCTGGCACCGGGGAGCTGTTTTTT.

This clone has a handful of counts. The rearrangement links TRBV4-3 to TRBJ2-3; possible D gene TRBD1, 5 bases. The CDR3 length is 14 residues. The ends were cut back, 3 bases at V and 0 bases at J, with 7 bases in the middle. Germline V gene lookup returns CDR1 LGHNA and CDR2 YSLEER. The CDR3 region has the DNA TGCGCCAGCAGCCACCAGGGTAGCACAGATACGCAGTATTTT. Translated, it gives CASSHQGSTDTQYF.

The rearrangement links TRBV6-5 to TRBJ2-3; TRBD1 agrees at 10 bases. The CDR3 is made up of 14 amino acids. The J segment lost 3 bases and the V segment lost 7 bases, leaving 4 bases of the junction unmatched. The germline V gene encodes CDR1 MNHEY and CDR2 SVGAGI. The CDR3 sequence: CASIGTGETDTQYF. In nucleotides, the CDR3 is TGTGCCAGCATTGGGACAGGGGAAACAGATACGCAGTATTTT.

The rearrangement uses TRBV2 and TRBJ1-3; possible D gene TRBD1, 6 bases. This CDR3 comprises 15 residues. V lost 4 bases and J 1 base, leaving 11 bases between the germline ends. The V gene's germline CDR1 is SNHLY and CDR2 FYNNEI. DNA for the CDR3: TGTGCCAGCAGTGGCAGGGGATGGTCTGGAAACACCATATATTTT. Protein sequence: CASSGRGWSGNTIYF.

This sequence joins TRBV21-1 and TRBJ2-7; TRBD2 was called by the table and not checked on the DNA. TRBV21-1 is a recognized pseudogene. The CDR3 totals 15 residues. The CDR3 DNA is TGTGCCAGCAGCGGTGAGGGCGGGAGGTTCTACGAGCAGTACTTC. It translates to CASSGEGGRFYEQYF.

V gene TRBV16 combines with J gene TRBJ2-7; 7 nucleotides line up with TRBD2. J lost 4 bases, V lost 0 bases, and 6 bases had no gene match. Germline loops: CDR1 KGHSY, CDR2 FQNENV. This CDR3 contains 15 residues. CDR3 in DNA: TGTGCCAGCAGCCAATCGCGCGGGAGAGCGTACGAGCAGTACTTC. Its protein product is CASSQSRGRAYEQYF.

This chain uses TRBV6-5 with TRBJ2-4; unclear D gene. Germline V gives CDR1 MNHEY, CDR2 SVGAGI. This CDR3 contains 16 residues. V dropped 2 bases and J dropped 0 bases, with 11 bases sitting between them. CDR3: CASSYDVGLAKNIQYF. The CDR3 bases are TGTGCCAGCAGTTACGATGTGGGCCTAGCCAAAAACATTCAGTACTTC.

V is TRBV5-4 and J is TRBJ2-5; TRBD2 matches 8 bases. With V trimmed by 2 bases and J by 3 bases, 3 bases remained unmatched. The CDR3 covers 14 residues. Germline CDR1 is SGHNT and CDR2 is YYREEE (reference sequence). CDR3 in amino acids: CASSLFGGEETQYF. The CDR3 coding sequence is TGTGCCAGCAGCTTATTCGGGGGGGAAGAGACCCAGTACTTC.

The chain couples TRBV11-1 to TRBJ2-1; TRBD2 agrees at 15 bases. There are 16 residues in the CDR3. Germline V gives CDR1 SGHAT, CDR2 FQDESV (reference sequence). After removal of 5 bases from V and 6 bases from J, the junction contained 5 bases not matched to a gene. The CDR3 coding sequence is TGTGCCAGCAGCCCTCGGACTAGCGGGAGGGCCAATGAGCAGTTCTTC. This gives the protein CASSPRTSGRANEQFF.

This clone has only one observation. CDR3 DNA: TGTGCCAGCAGTTTGGGGACAGGGGTTCCGGAGACCCAGTACTTC. Its translation: CASSLGTGVPETQYF. The gene calls are TRBV28 and TRBJ2-5; TRBD1 matches 10 bases. CDR3 length: 15 residues. Germline CDR1 reads MDHEN; CDR2 reads SYDVKM. The V segment lost 3 bases and the J segment 5 bases; nucleotides outside the gene matches: 6.

The chain recombines TRBV19 with TRBJ2-7; TRBD2 matches 8 bases. The CDR3 covers 14 residues. Germline values: CDR1 LNHDA, CDR2 SQIVND (reference sequence). V lost 6 bases, J lost 9 bases, and 13 bases stayed unmatched. CDR3 sequence (DNA): TGTGCCAGTAGCACACTAGCGGCCCCCCTCCGGCAGTACTTC. Amino acid sequence: CASSTLAAPLRQYF.

This clone has a single count. The V call is TRBV7-9, the J call TRBJ2-3, with TRBD2 identical over 12 bases. CDR3 size: 15 residues. The V gene's germline CDR1 is SEHNR and CDR2 FQNEAQ (reference sequence). After removal of 4 bases from V and 4 bases from J, the junction contained 3 bases not matched to a gene. CDR3 DNA sequence: TGTGCCAGCAGCTCCGGGACTAGCGGGCCAGATACGCAGTATTTT. It is translated as CASSSGTSGPDTQYF.

The genes are TRBV6-5 and TRBJ2-2; TRBD1 agrees at 7 bases. CDR1 and CDR2 from the germline V gene are MNHEY and SVGAGI. V shed 6 bases, J shed 5 bases, and the junction held 9 bases outside the gene matches. This CDR3 has 15 amino acids. This CDR3 reads CASRNRGRRTGELFF. The DNA of the CDR3 is TGTGCCAGCAGGAACAGGGGAAGGCGAACCGGGGAGCTGTTTTTT.

The table lists this clone with a count of one. The DNA for the CDR3 is TGTGCCAGCAGTTTCCTAACTGTACAGGGGCCTATATCACCCCTCCACTTT. Protein: CASSFLTVQGPISPLHF. The chain combines TRBV27 with TRBJ1-6; 7 bases map to TRBD1. This CDR3 comprises 17 residues. The junction had 15 bases not matched to a gene; V was cut back by 3 bases and J by 10 bases. Germline V gene sequence: CDR1 MNHEY, CDR2 SMNVEV (reference sequence).

The chain combines TRBV27 with TRBJ1-5; TRBD1 matches at 10 bases. Germline CDR1 reads MNHEY; CDR2 reads SMNVEV (reference sequence). This CDR3 spans 17 amino acids. The trim removed 1 base at V and 5 bases at J, leaving 8 bases unmatched. The CDR3 sequence is CASSLLGGQGTDQPQHF. The CDR3 DNA is TGTGCCAGCAGTTTATTGGGGGGACAGGGGACCGATCAGCCCCAGCATTTT.

V usage is TRBV4-3 and J usage is TRBJ1-3; no definite D call. The CDR3 sequence is 14 residues long. V was trimmed by 1 base and J by 5 bases, leaving 9 bases between them. CDR1 and CDR2 from the germline V gene are LGHNA and YSLEER. The CDR3 nucleotides read TGCGCCAGCAGCCAAGGGCTGACTAGAAACACCATATATTTT. It is translated as CASSQGLTRNTIYF.

The chain couples TRBV6-1 to TRBJ2-7; D might be TRBD1 (6 bases). V was cut by 4 bases and J by 0 bases, with 13 bases left in between. Germline-derived CDR1 and CDR2 are MNHNS and SASEGT. The CDR3 is 15 amino acids. CDR3 nucleotide sequence: TGTGCCAGCAGTGTTTGGGGGCAAGGCTCCTACGAGCAGTACTTC. Encoded protein: CASSVWGQGSYEQYF.

This clone came up once. The rearrangement joins TRBV7-2 to TRBJ2-5; maybe TRBD2 (5 bases). Trimming pared 6 bases from V and 3 bases from J, leaving 26 bases between. CDR3 size: 18 residues. In germline, CDR1 is SGHTA, CDR2 FQGNSA. CDR3 in DNA: TGTGCCAGCAGTTCGAATTTGTGGACTGGGTGGGGAAAAGAGACCCAGTACTTC. Translated: CASSSNLWTGWGKETQYF.

The V gene is TRBV2, the J gene TRBJ1-2; D call uncertain. Between the trimmed V and J ends, which lost 1 base and 10 bases, there was a span of 10 bases. The germline CDR1 and CDR2 sequences are SNHLY and FYNNEI. CDR3 length: 12 residues. Here the CDR3 reads CASSEGREAYTF. Here the CDR3 DNA reads TGTGCCAGCAGTGAAGGGAGGGAGGCCTACACCTTC.

This chain links TRBV30 with TRBJ2-4; TRBD2 aligns across 13 bases. The CDR3 is 21 amino acids. The germline gives CDR1 GTSNPN, CDR2 SVGIG (reference sequence). V was pared by 1 base and J by 0 bases, with 15 bases of the junction left unmatched. The CDR3 DNA is TGTGCCTGGAGTGCGACTAGCGGGGGGTTCTCGAATATAGTAGCCAAAAACATTCAGTACTTC. Amino acid sequence: CAWSATSGGFSNIVAKNIQYF.

The chain carries TRBV13 and TRBJ2-7; 8 bases are shared with TRBD2. The CDR3 is 13 residues long. Germline CDR1 is PRHDT and CDR2 is FYEKMQ (reference sequence). V dropped 5 bases and J dropped 7; count of bases not matched to a gene: 7. The CDR3 is CASSGRGLGEQYF. For the CDR3, the DNA is TGTGCCAGCAGCGGGAGGGGACTAGGGGAGCAGTACTTC.

The rearrangement links TRBV5-8 to TRBJ2-4, with D perhaps TRBD2 (7 bases). The V and J ends lost 5 bases and 7 bases respectively, with 19 bases between them. CDR1 is SGHTS, CDR2 YDEGEE, per germline. The CDR3 has 15 residues. CDR3 DNA sequence: TGTGCCAGCAGGGATCGTAGGGAGGGGGGGAACATTCAGTACTTC. It is translated as CASRDRREGGNIQYF.

This chain uses TRBV5-5 with TRBJ2-7; TRBD2 aligns across 13 bases. The CDR3 is 16 amino acids. The V gene's germline CDR1 is SGHKS and CDR2 YYEKEE (reference sequence). The V and J ends lost 4 bases and 2 bases, in that order; junction bases with no gene match: 6. The CDR3 spells CASSIGLAGVPYEQYF. Written as DNA, the CDR3 is TGTGCCAGCAGCATAGGACTAGCGGGAGTCCCCTACGAGCAGTACTTC.

This chain joins TRBV28 and TRBJ1-2; unclear D gene. This CDR3 is built from 12 residues. Germline V lookup: CDR1 MDHEN, CDR2 SYDVKM. V was cut by 3 bases and J by 5 bases, with 7 bases left in between. The CDR3 nucleotides read TGTGCCAGCAGTTTCGGGAGGTATGGCTACACCTTC. Protein sequence: CASSFGRYGYTF.

This chain uses TRBV7-2 with TRBJ2-4; the D gene is possibly TRBD2 (5 bases). The CDR3 is made up of 12 amino acids. The germline V gene has CDR1 SGHTA and CDR2 FQGNSA. The ends were cut back, 2 bases at V and 8 bases at J, with 7 bases in the middle. DNA for the CDR3: TGTGCCAGCAGCTTATTCGGGGACATTCAGTACTTC. Its translation is CASSLFGDIQYF.